Shown below are 27 T cell receptor beta chains from a single sample sequenced in a study of blood T cells in healthy people across ages (dated by TCRdb to between 2015 and 2017). The method behind the library was 5' RACE. A second roughly 7 to 11 cycle PCR used a sample-barcoded 5' primer and a J-beta primer mix. Clones were called with MiXCR by TCRdb after fastp trimmed the public reads at Q25, and only in-frame beta chains were retained. CDR3 protein duplicates are merged, each entry listing the most common genes and DNA. The sample yields around 2 million distinct CDR3 sequences; roughly two fifths were counted once. The biggest ten clones account for more than 20% of the sample. The specimen was blood. These TCRs come from a human donor in good health.

The V call is TRBV6-5, the J call TRBJ2-4; tentatively, D is TRBD2 (5 bases). CDR1 and CDR2 (germline): MNHEY, SVGAGI. V was trimmed by 6 bases and J by 3 bases, leaving 15 bases between them. The CDR3 has 15 amino acids. The CDR3 sequence is CASSPSVGGKNIQYF. CDR3 bases: TGTGCCAGCAGCCCATCCGTCGGAGGCAAAAACATTCAGTACTTC.

This clonotype was recorded a few times. V gene TRBV20-1 combines with J gene TRBJ1-2; D call uncertain. The CDR3 runs to 14 residues. V was pared by 0 bases and J by 3 bases, with 11 bases between. Germline lookup yields CDR1 DFQATT and CDR2 SNEGSKA (reference sequence). CDR3 protein: CSARDRKGDYGYTF. Written as DNA, the CDR3 is TGCAGTGCTAGAGATCGAAAAGGAGACTATGGCTACACCTTC.

The rearrangement joins TRBV7-2 to TRBJ2-4; D is unresolved. The V gene lost 5 bases and the J gene lost 5 bases, with 13 bases spanning the gap. The length of the CDR3 is 14 residues. The germline CDR1 and CDR2 sequences are SGHTA and FQGNSA. CDR3 sequence reads: CASSRGTIENIQYF. The CDR3 DNA follows: TGTGCCAGCAGCCGCGGAACGATTGAAAACATTCAGTACTTC.

Concerning this clonotype itself: One end of the junction fails to match germline, which may point to a read error. V is TRBV7-2 and J is TRBJ2-4; D may be TRBD1 or TRBD2 (5 bases each). The DNA end lines up better with TRBJ2-7; the J call may be wrong. This CDR3 has 16 residues. In germline, CDR1 is SGHTA, CDR2 FQGNSA. Here the CDR3 DNA reads TGTGCCAGCAGCCCCCTCGAGGGGTTGATCTCCTCCGAGCAGTACTTC. This codes for CASSPLEGLISSEQYF.

In its sample, this clonotype was seen a few times. The chain carries TRBV7-9 and TRBJ2-4; tentatively, D is TRBD1 (6 bases). The J call could be wrong; TRBJ2-7 is a better fit for the DNA end. The CDR3 runs to 17 residues. The V gene's germline CDR1 is SEHNR and CDR2 FQNEAQ (reference sequence). The CDR3 DNA reads TGTGCCAGCAGCTTAGGACAGGCGTCAAGGGCGGGCTACGAGCAGTACTTC. Protein sequence: CASSLGQASRAGYEQYF.

This clonotype has more than one count but fewer than ten. The chain links TRBV6-1 to TRBJ1-6, with D unclear. V was clipped by 4 bases and J by 7 bases, with 8 bases between them. Germline V gene data show CDR1 as MNHNS and CDR2 as SASEGT. The CDR3 is 13 residues long. DNA for the CDR3: TGTGCCAGCAGTGTGGGCCTCAATTCACCCCTCCACTTT. As protein: CASSVGLNSPLHF.

The sample holds a few counts of this clonotype. The chain recombines TRBV20-1 with TRBJ2-5; 12 nucleotides line up with TRBD2. The ends lost 5 bases at V and 5 bases at J; junction bases unmatched: 6. The CDR3 loop spans 14 amino acids. CDR1 is DFQATT and CDR2 is SNEGSKA in the germline V gene (reference sequence). The CDR3 nucleotides read TGCAGTGCTTGGACTAGCGGGGTGATGGAGACCCAGTACTTC. It specifies CSAWTSGVMETQYF.

The chain has TRBV20-1 and TRBJ2-1; 10 bases match TRBD2. The CDR3 has 13 amino acids. Germline CDR1 and CDR2: DFQATT and SNEGSKA (reference sequence). The J segment lost 12 bases and the V segment lost 5 bases, leaving 10 bases of the junction unmatched. The CDR3 DNA is TGCAGTGCTGGGACTAGCGAATCCGGGGGGCAGTTCTTC. This translates into CSAGTSESGGQFF.

This clonotype was observed at least ten times. The chain joins TRBV4-1 to TRBJ2-5; D gene unclear. The germline V and J ends were trimmed by 0 bases and 5 bases, with 16 bases remaining between them. The CDR3 spans 16 residues. Germline CDR1 and CDR2: MGHRA and YSYEKL. The CDR3 sequence: CASSQDGQGSAETQYF. CDR3 nucleotide sequence: TGCGCCAGCAGCCAAGATGGTCAAGGCTCCGCGGAGACCCAGTACTTC.

This chain joins TRBV24-1 and TRBJ1-2; D is perhaps TRBD1 (6 bases). V lost 3 bases to trimming and J lost 1 base, with 14 bases between them. CDR1 is KGHDR and CDR2 is SFDVKD in the germline V gene. This CDR3 comprises 16 residues. This CDR3 reads CATSDPIKQGNYGYTF. The CDR3 nucleotides read TGTGCCACCAGTGATCCTATAAAACAGGGTAACTATGGCTACACCTTC.

This clonotype was observed a few times. The CDR3 reads CASSFVVGNEQFF. The CDR3 bases are TGCGCCAGCAGCTTCGTAGTGGGCAATGAGCAGTTCTTC. J is TRBJ2-1 and V is TRBV5-1; no clear D gene. V gave up 2 bases and J gave up 6 bases, with 9 bases separating them. From germline, CDR1 is SGHRS and CDR2 YFSETQ. This CDR3 has 13 residues.

The chain carries TRBV7-8 and TRBJ1-5, with 10 bases lining up with TRBD1. V shed 5 bases and J 3 bases; nucleotides not matched to a gene: 7. Germline V gene data show CDR1 as SGHVS and CDR2 as FQNEAQ. This CDR3 is built from 16 residues. CDR3 nucleotides: TGTGCCAGCAGCCCGGACAGGGGGTTTGTCAATCAGCCCCAGCATTTT. This encodes CASSPDRGFVNQPQHF.

This clonotype was seen a handful of times. J is TRBJ1-1 and V is TRBV9; no definite D call. The V gene lost 2 bases and the J gene lost 6 bases, with 8 bases spanning the gap. Germline V CDR1 and CDR2: SGDLS, YYNGEE. There are 12 residues in the CDR3. CDR3 nucleotides: TGTGCCAGCAGCGTCGGGGTTTCTGAAGCTTTCTTT. Amino acid sequence: CASSVGVSEAFF.

This rearrangement joins TRBV7-9 to TRBJ2-1; 7 bases line up with TRBD2. V shed 2 bases and J 9 bases; nucleotides not matched to a gene: 10. Germline CDR1 SEHNR, CDR2 FQNEAQ (reference sequence). This CDR3 is 15 amino acids long. In DNA form, the CDR3 reads TGTGCCAGCAGCTTATCCGGGGGGTACATTGGTGAGCAGTTCTTC. Amino acids: CASSLSGGYIGEQFF.

This clonotype was recorded a few times. In DNA form, the CDR3 reads TGTGCCAGCAGTTTTATGAGGGATCAGCCCCAGCATTTT. Its translation: CASSFMRDQPQHF. This chain links TRBV12-3 or TRBV12-4 with TRBJ1-5; D call uncertain. CDR3 length: 13 residues. The V end lost 3 bases, the J end lost 5 bases, and 8 bases lay between the germline ends.

V usage is TRBV7-2 and J usage is TRBJ2-3, with D perhaps being TRBD1 or TRBD2 (5 bases each). The DNA end lines up better with TRBJ2-5; the J call may be wrong. The CDR3 spans 13 residues. CDR1 and CDR2 from the germline V gene are SGHTA and FQGNSA. CDR3 sequence reads: CASSLVARDTQYF. CDR3 coding DNA: TGTGCCAGCAGCTTAGTGGCCAGGGACACCCAGTACTTC.

The J gene is TRBJ1-1, the V gene TRBV29-1; D unresolved. The V end was cut by 0 bases, the J end by 0 bases, with 5 bases between. CDR1 is SQVTM, CDR2 ANQGSEA, per germline. The CDR3 contains 13 residues. CDR3 sequence reads: CSVEDHLNTEAFF. The CDR3 region has the DNA TGCAGCGTTGAAGATCACCTGAACACTGAAGCTTTCTTT.

Many counts were recorded for this clonotype. The chain has TRBV12-3 or TRBV12-4 and TRBJ1-2; D not resolved. V was cut by 5 bases and J by 4 bases, with 11 bases left in between. This CDR3 region has 13 residues. Here the CDR3 DNA reads TGTGCCAGCAGTCCGGGCCCAGGCTATGGCTACACCTTC. This sequence encodes CASSPGPGYGYTF.

As for this clonotype: As the CDR3 is not closed by the conserved phenylalanine or tryptophan, this likely results from a read error. The chain couples TRBV2 to TRBJ1-1; D perhaps matches TRBD1 (5 bases). The CDR3 covers 13 residues. Germline V gene lookup returns CDR1 SNHLY and CDR2 FYNNEI. As DNA, the CDR3 is TGTGTCAGCAGAGGGGAGGTGAACACTGAAGCTTTCCTT. Translating it yields CVSRGEVNTEAFL.

This clonotype occurred a few times. The chain uses TRBV4-3 and TRBJ2-7; TRBD2 might be the D (6 bases). The CDR3 runs 16 residues. Per germline, CDR1 LGHNA and CDR2 YSLEER. The V end was cut by 2 bases, the J end by 2 bases, with 16 bases between. The CDR3: CASSQWVGTSTYEQYF. In DNA form, the CDR3 reads TGCGCCAGCAGCCAATGGGTCGGGACTTCAACCTACGAGCAGTACTTC.

This clonotype turned up a few times. In DNA form, the CDR3 reads TGCAGTGCTTACCGGGTTGAGCAGTTCTTC. The encoded protein is CSAYRVEQFF. The gene calls are TRBV20-1 and TRBJ2-1; the D is unclear. CDR1 is DFQATT, CDR2 SNEGSKA, per germline (reference sequence). V dropped 5 bases and J dropped 9 bases, with 8 bases sitting between them. The CDR3 sequence is 10 residues long.

J is TRBJ2-3 and V is TRBV10-3, with D perhaps matching TRBD2 (9 bases). Germline V CDR1 and CDR2: ENHRY, SYGVKD. The length of the CDR3 is 18 residues. The germline V and J ends were trimmed by 3 bases and 2 bases, with 21 bases remaining between them. The CDR3: CAISDRGQRGDPTDTQYF. Written as DNA, the CDR3 is TGTGCCATCAGTGACAGGGGGCAGCGGGGGGATCCCACAGATACGCAGTATTTT.

V gene TRBV7-3 combines with J gene TRBJ2-1; D is uncertain. Germline CDR1 SGHTA, CDR2 FQGTGA. Trimming pared 1 base from V and 10 bases from J, leaving 8 bases between. This CDR3 is built from 12 residues. The CDR3: CASSLRLGEQFF. The CDR3 bases are TGTGCCAGCAGCTTAAGGCTTGGGGAGCAGTTCTTC.

The rearrangement joins TRBV7-8 to TRBJ2-3; D tentatively reads TRBD1 or TRBD2 (6 bases each). CDR3 length: 13 amino acids. The ends were cut back, 2 bases at V and 13 bases at J, with 16 bases in the middle. Per germline, CDR1 SGHVS and CDR2 FQNEAQ. CDR3 residues: CASSLLTARGEYF. The CDR3 DNA reads as TGTGCCAGCAGCTTATTGACGGCTAGGGGGGAGTATTTT.

This chain joins TRBV6-6 and TRBJ2-5; TRBD2 aligns across 11 bases. CDR1 and CDR2 (germline): MNHNY, SVGAGI (reference sequence). The length of the CDR3 is 16 residues. The V gene end was trimmed by 3 bases and the J gene end by 4 bases; junction bases not matched to a gene: 7. CDR3 loop: CASSYASGGNRETQYF. CDR3 DNA: TGTGCCAGCAGTTATGCTAGCGGGGGGAACCGAGAGACCCAGTACTTC.

The V and J genes are TRBV11-2 and TRBJ2-7, with D perhaps matching TRBD2 (5 bases). Germline values: CDR1 SGHAT, CDR2 FQNNGV. The CDR3 extends over 17 amino acids. Trimming shortened V by 0 bases and J by 4 bases, and 19 bases separated the two germline ends. The DNA of the CDR3 is TGTGCCAGCAGCTTAGATCGATCGCTGAGGGTAGGTTACGAGCAGTACTTC. This gives the protein CASSLDRSLRVGYEQYF.

This chain joins TRBV6-5 and TRBJ2-1, with D unresolved. Germline-derived CDR1 and CDR2 are MNHEY and SVGAGI. Trimming took 0 bases from V and 5 from J, leaving 5 bases between them. The CDR3 loop spans 13 amino acids. CDR3 sequence: CASSYSLDNEQFF. Written as DNA, the CDR3 is TGTGCCAGCAGTTACTCCCTCGACAATGAGCAGTTCTTC.